The 18 T cell receptor beta chains given below trace back to one sample, sequenced in a study of T and B cells in COVID-19 patients. From blood, about 240-550 ng of genomic DNA served as TRB template. TRB rearrangements were amplified by multiplex PCR with BIOMED2 TRB-A/B primers. TCRdb itself ran the multiplex PCR reads through MiXCR, one entry per CDR3 protein. The data hold under 15,000 distinct CDR3 sequences, with 29% observed a single time. Sequencing was performed on blood. These receptors came from a human donor who had recovered from COVID-19.

In this sample, this clonotype turned up a few times. The chain couples TRBV28 to TRBJ2-7, with D perhaps TRBD2 (6 bases). The ends were cut back, 4 bases at V and 1 base at J, with 14 bases in the middle. Germline V gene data show CDR1 as MDHEN and CDR2 as SYDVKM. CDR3 length: 15 residues. Here the CDR3 DNA reads TGTGCCAGCAGTTCCGCCCAGGGACTGTCCTACGAGCAGTACTTC. Its protein is CASSSAQGLSYEQYF.

There are a few counts of this clonotype. V and J are TRBV6-6 and TRBJ1-3; 7 bases align to TRBD1. From germline, CDR1 is MNHNY and CDR2 SVGAGI (reference sequence). After removal of 4 bases from V and 1 base from J, the junction contained 7 bases not matched to a gene. The length of the CDR3 is 16 residues. The CDR3 DNA sequence: TGTGCCAGCAGTTTCAGGGGGAATAGGTCTGGAAACACCATATATTTT. Translating it yields CASSFRGNRSGNTIYF.

Ten or more counts support this clonotype. The chain recombines TRBV27 with TRBJ2-7; D possibly corresponds to TRBD2 (6 bases). The CDR3 spans 14 residues. The V and J ends lost 2 bases and 1 base respectively, with 9 bases between them. The germline CDR1 and CDR2 sequences are MNHEY and SMNVEV (reference sequence). CDR3 in DNA: TGTGCCAGCAGTTTAGGGGCGGGGTCCTACGAGCAGTACTTC. Translation gives CASSLGAGSYEQYF.

This clonotype was observed at least ten times. This chain connects TRBV27 to TRBJ1-2; D is possibly TRBD1 (5 bases). The germline gives CDR1 MNHEY, CDR2 SMNVEV (reference sequence). Trimming stripped 3 bases from V and 6 bases from J, with 11 bases between. This CDR3 spans 13 amino acids. This CDR3 reads CASSLSGVDGYTF. The CDR3 region has the DNA TGTGCCAGCAGTTTGTCGGGGGTTGATGGCTACACCTTC.

In its sample, this clonotype is medium-sized. This sequence joins TRBV19 and TRBJ2-7; D gene ambiguous. V gave up 7 bases and J gave up 2 bases, with 15 bases separating them. There are 14 residues in the CDR3. Germline CDR1 reads LNHDA; CDR2 reads SQIVND (reference sequence). CDR3 sequence reads: CASKDGSGAYEQYF. CDR3 DNA sequence: TGTGCCAGTAAGGACGGATCGGGCGCCTACGAGCAGTACTTC.

The chain has TRBV5-5 and TRBJ1-1, with TRBD1 as a possible D gene (6 bases). The germline CDR1 and CDR2 sequences are SGHKS and YYEKEE (reference sequence). This CDR3 region has 16 residues. Between the trimmed V and J ends, which lost 4 bases and 4 bases, there was a span of 20 bases. As DNA, the CDR3 is TGTGCCAGCAGCACCTGGTGGGCGGGGGCGGGCACTGAAGCTTTCTTT. Translated, it gives CASSTWWAGAGTEAFF.

The rearrangement joins TRBV5-6 to TRBJ1-3, with D uncertain. Trimming pared 3 bases from V and 0 bases from J, leaving 10 bases between. Per the germline V gene, CDR1 is SGHDT and CDR2 is YYEEEE. This CDR3 comprises 15 residues. CDR3 DNA sequence: TGTGCCAGCAGCTACACAGACACCTCTGGAAACACCATATATTTT. Its translation is CASSYTDTSGNTIYF.

The J gene is TRBJ2-5, the V gene TRBV5-4; D not resolved. V dropped 2 bases and J dropped 1 base, with 9 bases sitting between them. The CDR3 has 14 amino acids. Germline V gene lookup returns CDR1 SGHNT and CDR2 YYREEE (reference sequence). The CDR3 DNA is TGTGCCAGCAGCTTTAATGGACCCCAAGAGACCCAGTACTTC. The encoded protein is CASSFNGPQETQYF.

Worth noting for this clonotype: This could be a read error, since a much larger clone is one nucleotide away. J is TRBJ2-7 and V is TRBV30; D may be TRBD1 (6 bases). Germline lookup yields CDR1 GTSNPN and CDR2 SVGIG (reference sequence). V lost 2 bases and J lost 1, with 12 bases in between. The CDR3 loop spans 14 amino acids. The CDR3 DNA sequence: TGTGCCTGGAGTTCAAGGGACAAGTCCTACGAGCAGTACTTC. It codes for CAWSSRDKSYEQYF.

The chain combines TRBV24-1 with TRBJ2-1; unclear D gene. This CDR3 region has 11 residues. The V gene lost 0 bases and the J gene lost 12 bases, with 5 bases spanning the gap. CDR1 and CDR2 (germline): KGHDR, SFDVKD. CDR3 in DNA: TGTGCCACCAGTGATTTGGGGCGGCAGTTCTTC. Amino acids: CATSDLGRQFF.

This clonotype came up a few times. V is TRBV15 and J is TRBJ1-6; D is uncertain. Trimming pared 0 bases from V and 10 bases from J, leaving 7 bases between. The CDR3 spans 13 residues. The germline CDR1 and CDR2 sequences are LNHNV and YYDKDF (reference sequence). CDR3: CATSRDPLSPLHF. The DNA of the CDR3 is TGTGCCACCAGCAGAGATCCCCTCTCACCCCTCCACTTT.

A note on this clonotype: A much larger clonotype is one base distant, so this may be a read error. This chain joins TRBV19 and TRBJ2-7; 7 nucleotides align to TRBD1. The CDR3 loop spans 14 amino acids. With V trimmed by 6 bases and J by 4 bases, 9 bases remained unmatched. The germline gives CDR1 LNHDA, CDR2 SQIVND (reference sequence). The chain's CDR3 is CASSRDRPTYEQYF. The CDR3 DNA reads TGTGCCAGTAGCCGGGACAGACCCACTTACGAGCAGTACTTC.

The J gene is TRBJ2-7, the V gene TRBV29-1; TRBD1 matches 7 bases. The J call may be wrong; the DNA end is better matched by TRBJ2-5. The germline V gene encodes CDR1 SQVTM and CDR2 ANQGSEA. The CDR3 runs 12 residues. CDR3 bases: TGCAGCGTTGGGTTGACAGGGGAGACCCAGTACTTC. Its translation is CSVGLTGETQYF.

This clonotype is medium-sized (0.01 to 0.1%) by share. The rearrangement joins TRBV19 to TRBJ2-3; possible D gene TRBD1, 5 bases. Trimming took off 3 bases at V and 1 base at J, with 14 bases between the two ends. Germline-derived CDR1 and CDR2 are LNHDA and SQIVND (reference sequence). The CDR3 loop spans 16 amino acids. CDR3 sequence (DNA): TGTGCCAGTAGTATGTCGGACCCCAGGGGCACAGATACGCAGTATTTT. It encodes CASSMSDPRGTDTQYF.

With regard to this clonotype: At one boundary the junction diverges from the germline segment, which might be a read error. V and J are TRBV20-1 and TRBJ2-6; D could derive from TRBD1 or TRBD2 (5 bases each). Germline loops: CDR1 DFQATT, CDR2 SNEGSKA (reference sequence). CDR3 length: 14 residues. Here the CDR3 reads CSARHPPGAYVLTF. DNA for the CDR3: TGCAGTGCTAGGCATCCCCCCGGGGCCTACGTCCTGACTTTC.

Notes on this clonotype: This may stem from a read error, because a much larger clone lies one nucleotide away. The V gene is TRBV18, the J gene TRBJ2-7; D is uncertain. This CDR3 has 14 residues. V was clipped by 1 base and J by 4 bases, with 11 bases between them. Looked up from germline, CDR1 is KGHSH and CDR2 is LQKENI. DNA of the CDR3: TGTGCCAGCTCACCACTGGGGAAGGGATACGAGCAGTACTTC. It codes for CASSPLGKGYEQYF. Variable domain in full (rest from reference TRBV18 and TRBJ2-7): NAGVMQNPRHLVRRRGQEARLRCSPMKGHSHVYWYRQLPEEGLKFMVYLQKENIIDESGMPKERFSAEFPKEGPSILRIQQVVRGDSAAYFCASSPLGKGYEQYFGPGTRLTVT.

This clonotype was seen a handful of times. This sequence joins TRBV6-2 or TRBV6-3 and TRBJ1-5; D is uncertain. The CDR3 extends over 13 amino acids. V lost 11 bases, J lost 3 bases, and 14 bases lay in between. The germline gives CDR1 MNHEY, CDR2 SVGEGT. The CDR3 sequence is CASNRGNNQPQHF. CDR3 nucleotides: TGTGCCTCGAACCGGGGTAACAATCAGCCCCAGCATTTT.

The V and J genes are TRBV5-5 and TRBJ1-2, with a tentative D call TRBD1 (5 bases). The germline V and J ends were trimmed by 4 bases and 1 base, with 11 bases remaining between them. Germline V CDR1 and CDR2: SGHKS, YYEKEE (reference sequence). The CDR3 loop spans 14 amino acids. The CDR3: CASSPTDRNYGYTF. In nucleotides, the CDR3 is TGTGCCAGCAGCCCGACAGACCGTAACTATGGCTACACCTTC.